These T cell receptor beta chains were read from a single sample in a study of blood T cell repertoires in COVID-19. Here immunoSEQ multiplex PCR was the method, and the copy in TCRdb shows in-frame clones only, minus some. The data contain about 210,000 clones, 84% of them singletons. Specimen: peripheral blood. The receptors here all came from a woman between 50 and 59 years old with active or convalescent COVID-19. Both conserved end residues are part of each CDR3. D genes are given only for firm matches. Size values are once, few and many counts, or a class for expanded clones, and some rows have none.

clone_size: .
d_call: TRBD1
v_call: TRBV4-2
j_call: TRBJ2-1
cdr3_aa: CASSLLTGGTDEQFF
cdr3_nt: TGTGCCAGCAGCCTACTGACAGGGGGCACGGATGAGCAGTTCTTC

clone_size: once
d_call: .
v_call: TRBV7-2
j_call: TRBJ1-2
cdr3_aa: CASSPDFGGYTF
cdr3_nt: TGTGCCAGCAGCCCCGACTTCGGTGGCTACACCTTC

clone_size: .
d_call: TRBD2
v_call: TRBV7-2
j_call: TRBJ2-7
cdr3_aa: CASSSRTSGVYEQYF
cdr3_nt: TGTGCCAGCAGCTCCCGGACTAGCGGGGTCTACGAGCAGTACTTC

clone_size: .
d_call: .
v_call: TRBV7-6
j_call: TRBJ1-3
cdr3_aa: CASSLVQGGSGNTIYF
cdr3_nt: TGTGCCAGCAGCTTAGTCCAGGGTGGGTCTGGAAACACCATATATTTT

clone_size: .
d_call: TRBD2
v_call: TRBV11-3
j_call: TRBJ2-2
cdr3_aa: CASSDPRGGPGELFF
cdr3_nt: TGTGCCAGCAGCGACCCGCGGGGGGGCCCCGGGGAGCTGTTTTTT

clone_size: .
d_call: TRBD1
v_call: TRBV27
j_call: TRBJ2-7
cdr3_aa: CASSAWGTGTYEQYF
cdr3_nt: TGTGCCAGCAGTGCCTGGGGGACAGGGACCTACGAGCAGTACTTC

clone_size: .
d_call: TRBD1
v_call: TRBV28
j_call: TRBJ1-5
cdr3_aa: CASCSARGNNQPQHF
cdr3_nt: TGTGCCAGCTGTTCGGCCAGGGGGAACAATCAGCCCCAGCATTTT

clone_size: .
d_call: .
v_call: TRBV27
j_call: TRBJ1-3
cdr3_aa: CASSSVKMGNTIYF
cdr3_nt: TGTGCCAGCAGTTCGGTGAAGATGGGAAACACCATATATTTT

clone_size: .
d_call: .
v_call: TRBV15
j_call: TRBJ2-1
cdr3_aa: CATSRGEDWNEQFF
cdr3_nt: TGTGCCACCAGCAGAGGAGAGGACTGGAATGAGCAGTTCTTC

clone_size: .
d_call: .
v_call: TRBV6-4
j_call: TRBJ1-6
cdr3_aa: CASSDHSSYNSPLHF
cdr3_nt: TGTGCCAGCAGTGACCATAGCTCCTATAATTCACCCCTCCACTTT

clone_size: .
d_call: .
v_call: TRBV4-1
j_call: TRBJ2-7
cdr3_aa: CASSQVAQSSYEQYF
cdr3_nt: TGCGCCAGCAGCCAAGTAGCCCAGTCATCCTACGAGCAGTACTTC

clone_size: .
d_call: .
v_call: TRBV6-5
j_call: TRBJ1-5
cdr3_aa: CASRATGPGAQHF
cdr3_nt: TGTGCCAGCAGAGCTACCGGGCCCGGGGCCCAGCATTTT

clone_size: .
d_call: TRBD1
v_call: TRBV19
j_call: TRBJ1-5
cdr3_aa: CASSIRTGNQPQHF
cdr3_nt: TGTGCCAGTAGTATTAGGACAGGGAATCAGCCCCAGCATTTT

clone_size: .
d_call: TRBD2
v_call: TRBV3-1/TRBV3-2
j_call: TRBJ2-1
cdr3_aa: CASSQEGSGTRSVEQFF
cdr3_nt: TGTGCCAGCAGCCAAGAGGGGAGCGGGACCAGATCAGTTGAGCAGTTCTTC

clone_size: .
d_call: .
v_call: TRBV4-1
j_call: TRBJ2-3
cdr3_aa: CASRPTGRTDTQYF
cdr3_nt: TGCGCCAGCAGGCCTACAGGGCGCACAGATACGCAGTATTTT

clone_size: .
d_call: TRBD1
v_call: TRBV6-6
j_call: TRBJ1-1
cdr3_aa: CASSSPGGRTEAFF
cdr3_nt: TGTGCCAGCAGTTCCCCAGGGGGTAGGACTGAAGCTTTCTTT

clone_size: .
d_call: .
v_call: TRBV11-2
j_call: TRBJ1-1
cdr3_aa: CASSSNSRTEAFF
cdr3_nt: TGTGCCAGCAGCTCCAATAGTCGCACTGAAGCTTTCTTT

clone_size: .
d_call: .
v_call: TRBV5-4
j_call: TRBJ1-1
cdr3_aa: CASSLSGVRTEAFF
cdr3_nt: TGTGCCAGCAGCCTTTCGGGGGTTCGGACTGAAGCTTTCTTT

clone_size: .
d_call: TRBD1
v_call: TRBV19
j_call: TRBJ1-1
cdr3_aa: CASSNRDRLNTEAFF
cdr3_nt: TGTGCCAGTAGTAACCGGGACAGGCTGAACACTGAAGCTTTCTTT

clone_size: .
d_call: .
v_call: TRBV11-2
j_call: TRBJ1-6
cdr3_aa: CASSLESLRGSYNSPLHF
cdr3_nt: TGTGCCAGCAGCTTAGAGTCACTTCGGGGTTCCTATAATTCACCCCTCCACTTT

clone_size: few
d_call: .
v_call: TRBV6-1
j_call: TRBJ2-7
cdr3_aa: CASSDQTGPYEQYF
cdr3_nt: TGTGCCAGCAGTGACCAGACAGGTCCCTACGAGCAGTACTTC

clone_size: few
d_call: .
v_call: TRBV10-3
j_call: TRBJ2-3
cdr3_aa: CAISAGDTQYF
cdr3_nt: TGTGCCATCAGTGCAGGAGATACGCAGTATTTT

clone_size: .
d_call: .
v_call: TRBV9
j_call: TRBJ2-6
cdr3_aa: CASSVDPGSSGANVLTF
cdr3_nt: TGTGCCAGCAGCGTCGACCCCGGGAGCTCTGGGGCCAACGTCCTGACTTTC

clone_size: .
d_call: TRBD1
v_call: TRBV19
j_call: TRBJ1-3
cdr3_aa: CASSIAPWTGGVAGNTIYF
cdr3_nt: TGTGCCAGTAGTATAGCCCCCTGGACAGGGGGTGTTGCTGGAAACACCATATATTTT

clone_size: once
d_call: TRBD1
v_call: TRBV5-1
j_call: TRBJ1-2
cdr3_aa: CASSLTGENYGYTF
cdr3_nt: TGCGCCAGCAGCTTAACAGGGGAGAACTATGGCTACACCTTC

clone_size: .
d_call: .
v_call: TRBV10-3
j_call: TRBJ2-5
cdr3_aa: CAISEGGTQETQYF
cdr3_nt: TGTGCCATCAGTGAGGGGGGGACCCAAGAGACCCAGTACTTC

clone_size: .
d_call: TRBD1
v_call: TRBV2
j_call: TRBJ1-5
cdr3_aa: CASNPTGRSNQPQHF
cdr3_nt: TGTGCCAGCAACCCGACAGGGAGAAGCAATCAGCCCCAGCATTTT

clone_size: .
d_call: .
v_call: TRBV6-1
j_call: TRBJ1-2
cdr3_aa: CASSEAGAGYYGYTF
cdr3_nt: TGTGCCAGCAGTGAAGCTGGCGCAGGCTACTATGGCTACACCTTC

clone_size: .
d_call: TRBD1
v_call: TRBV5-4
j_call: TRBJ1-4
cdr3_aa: CASSLEVGQGGKLFF
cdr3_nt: TGTGCCAGCAGCCTGGAGGTCGGACAGGGTGGAAAACTGTTTTTT

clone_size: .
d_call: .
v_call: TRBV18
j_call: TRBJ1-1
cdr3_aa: CASSPLALERAFF
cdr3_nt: TGTGCCAGCTCACCATTAGCACTCGAGAGAGCTTTCTTT

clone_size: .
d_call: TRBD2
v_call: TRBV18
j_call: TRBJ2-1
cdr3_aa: CASSPPPGRAGEQFF
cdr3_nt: TGTGCCAGCTCACCACCTCCCGGGAGGGCCGGAGAGCAGTTCTTC

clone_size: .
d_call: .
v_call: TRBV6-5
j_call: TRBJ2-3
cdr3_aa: CASIRRGTDTQYF
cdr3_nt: TGTGCCAGCATAAGGAGGGGCACAGATACGCAGTATTTT

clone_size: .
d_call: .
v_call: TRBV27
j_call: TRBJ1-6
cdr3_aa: CASRPRGGSYNSPLHF
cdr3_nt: TGTGCCAGCCGTCCCAGAGGGGGCTCCTATAATTCACCCCTCCACTTT

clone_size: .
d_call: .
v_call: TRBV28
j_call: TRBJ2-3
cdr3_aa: CASKRGGAGTDTQYF
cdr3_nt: TGTGCCAGCAAGAGAGGAGGGGCGGGCACAGATACGCAGTATTTT

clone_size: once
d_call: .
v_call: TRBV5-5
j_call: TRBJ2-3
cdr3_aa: CASSPTSGGTDTQYF
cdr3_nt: TGTGCCAGCAGCCCTACGTCGGGTGGCACAGATACGCAGTATTTT

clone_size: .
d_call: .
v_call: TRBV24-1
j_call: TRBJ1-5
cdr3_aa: CATSDPVAPNQPQHF
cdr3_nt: TGTGCCACCAGTGATCCGGTTGCGCCCAATCAGCCCCAGCATTTT

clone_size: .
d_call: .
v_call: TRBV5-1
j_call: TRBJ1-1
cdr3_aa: CASSFTGYTEAFF
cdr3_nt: TGCGCCAGCAGCTTTACAGGATACACTGAAGCTTTCTTT

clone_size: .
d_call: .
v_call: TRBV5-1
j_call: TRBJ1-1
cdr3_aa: CASSLRGAQNTEAFF
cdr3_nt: TGCGCCAGCAGCTTACGGGGGGCTCAGAACACTGAAGCTTTCTTT

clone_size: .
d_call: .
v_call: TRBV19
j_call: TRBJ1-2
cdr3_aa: CASSYYGDGYTF
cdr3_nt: TGTGCCAGTAGTTACTACGGGGATGGCTACACCTTC

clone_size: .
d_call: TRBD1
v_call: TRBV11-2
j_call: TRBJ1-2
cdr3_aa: CASSPKTGNGYTF
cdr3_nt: TGTGCCAGCAGCCCCAAGACAGGGAACGGCTACACCTTC

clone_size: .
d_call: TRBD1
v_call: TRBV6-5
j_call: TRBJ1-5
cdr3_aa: CASSNRGSNQPQHF
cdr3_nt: TGTGCCAGCAGTAACAGGGGTAGCAATCAGCCCCAGCATTTT

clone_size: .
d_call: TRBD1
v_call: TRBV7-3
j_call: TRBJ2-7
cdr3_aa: CASSLSGQGYEQYF
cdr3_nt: TGTGCCAGCAGCTTATCGGGACAGGGCTACGAGCAGTACTTC

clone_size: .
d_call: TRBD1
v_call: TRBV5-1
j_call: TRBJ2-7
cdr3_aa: CASSLYRGVSYEQYF
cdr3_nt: TGCGCCAGCAGCCTTTACAGGGGGGTCTCCTACGAGCAGTACTTC

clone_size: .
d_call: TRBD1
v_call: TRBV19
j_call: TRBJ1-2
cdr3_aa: CASSETGGHYGYTF
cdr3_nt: TGTGCCAGTAGTGAAACAGGGGGCCACTATGGCTACACCTTC

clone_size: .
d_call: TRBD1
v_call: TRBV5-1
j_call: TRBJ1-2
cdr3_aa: CASSLGLQGANYGYTF
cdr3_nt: TGCGCCAGCAGCTTAGGTTTGCAGGGGGCTAACTATGGCTACACCTTC

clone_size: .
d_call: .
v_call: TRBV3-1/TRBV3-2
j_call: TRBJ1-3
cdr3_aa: CASSQLGGLTAIYF
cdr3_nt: TGTGCCAGCAGCCAACTAGGGGGTCTGACCGCCATATATTTT

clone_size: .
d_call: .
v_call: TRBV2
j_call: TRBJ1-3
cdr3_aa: CASSVEGTGNTIYF
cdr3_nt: TGTGCCAGCAGTGTTGAGGGTACTGGAAACACCATATATTTT

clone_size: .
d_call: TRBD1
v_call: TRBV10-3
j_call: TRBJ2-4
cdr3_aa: CAIRGQENIQYF
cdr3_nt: TGTGCCATCAGGGGACAGGAAAACATTCAGTACTTC

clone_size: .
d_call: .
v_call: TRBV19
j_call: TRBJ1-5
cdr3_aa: CASRTRGGPLTF
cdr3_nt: TGTGCCAGTAGGACAAGGGGGGGACCCCTAACTTTT

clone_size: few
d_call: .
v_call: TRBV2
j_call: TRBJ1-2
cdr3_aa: CAQQSGEGDYGYTF
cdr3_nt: TGTGCCCAGCAATCGGGGGAAGGCGACTATGGCTACACCTTC

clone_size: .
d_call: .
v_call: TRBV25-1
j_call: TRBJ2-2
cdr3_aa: CASSGAGIKSGELFF
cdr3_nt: TGTGCCAGCAGTGGGGCGGGAATAAAATCCGGGGAGCTGTTTTTT

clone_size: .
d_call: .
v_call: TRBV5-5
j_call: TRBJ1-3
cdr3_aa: CASSAGGSGNTIYF
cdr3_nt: TGTGCCAGCAGCGCCGGGGGCTCTGGAAACACCATATATTTT

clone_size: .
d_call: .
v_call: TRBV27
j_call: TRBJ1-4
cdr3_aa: CASSLPFLQAFNEKLFF
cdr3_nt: TGTGCCAGCAGTTTACCCTTTTTACAGGCCTTTAATGAAAAACTGTTTTTT

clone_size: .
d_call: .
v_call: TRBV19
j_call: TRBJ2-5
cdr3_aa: CASSIGTGRPTQYF
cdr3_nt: TGTGCCAGTAGTATAGGAACAGGGCGACCGACCCAGTACTTC

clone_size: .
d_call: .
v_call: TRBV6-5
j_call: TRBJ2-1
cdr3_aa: CASSSRRGYNEQFF
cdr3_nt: TGTGCCAGCAGTTCTCGGCGCGGGTACAATGAGCAGTTCTTC

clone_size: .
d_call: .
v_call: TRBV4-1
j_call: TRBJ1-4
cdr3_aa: CASSQAVNEKLFF
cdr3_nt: TGCGCCAGCAGCCAAGCAGTTAATGAAAAACTGTTTTTT

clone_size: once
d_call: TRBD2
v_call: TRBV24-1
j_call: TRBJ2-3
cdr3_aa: CATSYTGGPSDTQYF
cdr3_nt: TGTGCCACCAGTTATACGGGGGGGCCATCAGATACGCAGTATTTT